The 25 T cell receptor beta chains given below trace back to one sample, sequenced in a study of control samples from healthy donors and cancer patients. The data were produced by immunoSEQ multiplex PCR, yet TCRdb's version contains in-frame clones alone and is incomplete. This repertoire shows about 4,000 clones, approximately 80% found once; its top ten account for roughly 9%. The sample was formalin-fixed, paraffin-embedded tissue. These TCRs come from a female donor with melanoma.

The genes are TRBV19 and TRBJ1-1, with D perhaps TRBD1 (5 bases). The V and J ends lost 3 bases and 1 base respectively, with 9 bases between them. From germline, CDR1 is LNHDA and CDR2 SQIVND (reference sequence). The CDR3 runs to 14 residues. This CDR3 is CASSIVGGNTEAFF. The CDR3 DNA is TGTGCCAGTAGTATCGTGGGGGGGAACACTGAAGCTTTCTTT.

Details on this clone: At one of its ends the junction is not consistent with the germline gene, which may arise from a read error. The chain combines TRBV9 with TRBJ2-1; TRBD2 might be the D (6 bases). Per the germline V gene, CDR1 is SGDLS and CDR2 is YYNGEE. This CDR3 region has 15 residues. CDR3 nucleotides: TGTGTCAGCAGCGTACTACTAGCAGCCGGCAATGAGCAGTTCTTC. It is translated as CVSSVLLAAGNEQFF.

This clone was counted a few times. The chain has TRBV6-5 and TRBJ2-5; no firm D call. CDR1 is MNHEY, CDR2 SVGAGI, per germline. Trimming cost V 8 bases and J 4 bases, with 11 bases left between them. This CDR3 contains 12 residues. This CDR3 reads CASATRPETQYF. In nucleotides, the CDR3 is TGTGCCAGCGCGACCAGGCCAGAGACCCAGTACTTC.

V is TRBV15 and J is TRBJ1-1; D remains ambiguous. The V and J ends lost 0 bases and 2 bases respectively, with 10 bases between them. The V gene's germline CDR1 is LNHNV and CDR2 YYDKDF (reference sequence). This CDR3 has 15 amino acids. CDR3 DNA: TGTGCCACCAGCAGAGATACCGAGACTAACACTGAAGCTTTCTTT. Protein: CATSRDTETNTEAFF.

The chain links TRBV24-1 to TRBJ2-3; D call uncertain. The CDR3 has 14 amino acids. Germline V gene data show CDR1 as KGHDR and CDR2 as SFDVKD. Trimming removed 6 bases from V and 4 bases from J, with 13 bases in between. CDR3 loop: CATSRLDRADTQYF. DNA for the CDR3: TGTGCCACCAGTCGCCTAGATCGGGCAGATACGCAGTATTTT.

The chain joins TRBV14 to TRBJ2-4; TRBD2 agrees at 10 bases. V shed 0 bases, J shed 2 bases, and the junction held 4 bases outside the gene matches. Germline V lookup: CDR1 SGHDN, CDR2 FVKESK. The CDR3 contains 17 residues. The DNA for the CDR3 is TGTGCCAGCAGCCAAGAAACAGCGGGAGGGTCCAAAAACATTCAGTACTTC. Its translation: CASSQETAGGSKNIQYF. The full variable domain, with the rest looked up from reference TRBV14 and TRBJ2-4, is EAGVTQFPSHSVIEKGQTVTLRCDPISGHDNLYWYRRVMGKEIKFLLHFVKESKQDESGMPNNRFLAERTGGTYSTLKVQPAELEDSGVYFCASSQETAGGSKNIQYFGAGTRLSVL.

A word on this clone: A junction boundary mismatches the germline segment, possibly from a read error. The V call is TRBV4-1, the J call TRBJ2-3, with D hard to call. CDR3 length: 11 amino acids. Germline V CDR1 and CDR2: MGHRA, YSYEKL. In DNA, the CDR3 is TGCGCCAGCAGCCAAGACTCACGGTTACATTTT. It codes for CASSQDSRLHF.

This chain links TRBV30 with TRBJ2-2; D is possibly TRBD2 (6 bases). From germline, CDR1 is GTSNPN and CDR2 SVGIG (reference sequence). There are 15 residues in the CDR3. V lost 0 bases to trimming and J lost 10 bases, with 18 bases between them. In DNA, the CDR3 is TGTGCCTGGAGTGTAATCGGGACGGGGGACGTGGAGCTGTTTTTT. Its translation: CAWSVIGTGDVELFF.

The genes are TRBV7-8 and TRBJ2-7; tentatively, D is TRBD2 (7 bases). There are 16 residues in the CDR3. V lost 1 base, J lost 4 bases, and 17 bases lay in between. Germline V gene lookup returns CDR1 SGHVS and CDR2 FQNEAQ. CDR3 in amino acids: CASSLVGGGARYEQYF. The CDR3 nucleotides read TGTGCCAGCAGCTTAGTGGGGGGGGGCGCAAGGTACGAGCAGTACTTC. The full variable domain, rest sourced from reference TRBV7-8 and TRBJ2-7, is GAGVSQSPRYKVAKRGQDVALRCDPISGHVSLFWYQQALGQGPEFLTYFQNEAQLDKSGLPSDRFFAERPEGSVSTLKIQRTQQEDSAVYLCASSLVGGGARYEQYFGPGTRLTVT.

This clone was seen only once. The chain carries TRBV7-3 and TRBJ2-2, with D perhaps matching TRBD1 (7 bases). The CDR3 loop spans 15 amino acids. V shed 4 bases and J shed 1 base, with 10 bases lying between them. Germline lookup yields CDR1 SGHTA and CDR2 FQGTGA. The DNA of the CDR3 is TGTGCCAGCAGCTCTCAGGGGGGGAACACCGGGGAGCTGTTTTTT. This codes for CASSSQGGNTGELFF.

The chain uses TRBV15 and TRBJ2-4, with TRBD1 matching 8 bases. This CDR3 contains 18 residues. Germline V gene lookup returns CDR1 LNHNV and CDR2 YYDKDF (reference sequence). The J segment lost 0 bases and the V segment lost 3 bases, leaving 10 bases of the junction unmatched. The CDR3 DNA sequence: TGTGCCACCAGCAGCGGACAGGGAAGGGGCCTAGCCAAAAACATTCAGTACTTC. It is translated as CATSSGQGRGLAKNIQYF.

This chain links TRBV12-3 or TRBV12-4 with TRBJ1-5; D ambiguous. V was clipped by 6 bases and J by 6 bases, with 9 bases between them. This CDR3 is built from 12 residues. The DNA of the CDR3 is TGTGCCAGCAGCCTTAACGCTCAGCCCCAGCATTTT. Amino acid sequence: CASSLNAQPQHF.

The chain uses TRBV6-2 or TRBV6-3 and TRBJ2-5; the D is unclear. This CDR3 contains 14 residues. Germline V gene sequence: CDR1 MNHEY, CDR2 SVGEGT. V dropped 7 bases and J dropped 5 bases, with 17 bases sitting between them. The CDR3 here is CASTPRASGETQYF. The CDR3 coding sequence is TGTGCCAGCACCCCACGGGCGTCTGGCGAGACCCAGTACTTC.

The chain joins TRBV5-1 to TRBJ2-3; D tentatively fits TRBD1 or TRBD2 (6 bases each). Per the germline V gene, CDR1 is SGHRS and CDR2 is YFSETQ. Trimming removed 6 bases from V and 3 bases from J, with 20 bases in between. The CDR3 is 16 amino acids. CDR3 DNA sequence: TGCGCCAGCATCCTCGGGGGCAATTTAGGGACAGATACGCAGTATTTT. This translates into CASILGGNLGTDTQYF.

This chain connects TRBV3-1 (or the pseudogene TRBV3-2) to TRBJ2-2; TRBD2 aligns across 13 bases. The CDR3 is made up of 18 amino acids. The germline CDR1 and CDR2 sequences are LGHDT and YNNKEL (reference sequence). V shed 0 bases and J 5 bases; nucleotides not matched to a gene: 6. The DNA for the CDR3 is TGTGCCAGCAGCCAAGAAAGGACTAGCGGGAGTAGGACCGGGGAGCTGTTTTTT. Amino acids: CASSQERTSGSRTGELFF.

The CDR3 DNA is TGTGCCACCAGCAAAACACGGCTTAATTACGAGCAGTACTTC. It encodes CATSKTRLNYEQYF. The chain couples TRBV15 to TRBJ2-7; no firm D call. This CDR3 contains 14 residues. Trimming pared 4 bases from V and 4 bases from J, leaving 14 bases between. Germline CDR1 reads LNHNV; CDR2 reads YYDKDF (reference sequence).

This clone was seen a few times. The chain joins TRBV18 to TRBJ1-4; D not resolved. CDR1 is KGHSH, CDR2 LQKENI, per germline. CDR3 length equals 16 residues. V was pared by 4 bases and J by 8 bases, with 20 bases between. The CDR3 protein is CASSLSVEGFGEKLFF. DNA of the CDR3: TGTGCCAGCTCACTCTCGGTTGAAGGCTTTGGAGAAAAACTGTTTTTT.

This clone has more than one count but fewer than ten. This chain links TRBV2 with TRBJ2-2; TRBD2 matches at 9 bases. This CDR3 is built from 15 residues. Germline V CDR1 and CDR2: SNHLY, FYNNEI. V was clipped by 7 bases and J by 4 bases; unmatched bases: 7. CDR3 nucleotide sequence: TGTGCCAGCACCGTAGCGGGAGTGGGCACCGGGGAGCTGTTTTTT. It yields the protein CASTVAGVGTGELFF. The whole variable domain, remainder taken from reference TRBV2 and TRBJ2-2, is EPEVTQTPSHQVTQMGQEVILRCVPISNHLYFYWYRQILGQKVEFLVSFYNNEISEKSEIFDDQFSVERPDGSNFTLKIRSTKLEDSAMYFCASTVAGVGTGELFFGEGSRLTVL.

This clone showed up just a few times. The CDR3 DNA reads as TGTGCCAGCAGCTTAGGCTGGAACACTGAAGCTTTCTTT. This sequence encodes CASSLGWNTEAFF. V is TRBV7-2 and J is TRBJ1-1; D not certain. CDR1 and CDR2 from the germline V gene are SGHTA and FQGNSA. V was cut by 1 base and J by 1 base, with 4 bases left in between. This CDR3 comprises 13 residues.

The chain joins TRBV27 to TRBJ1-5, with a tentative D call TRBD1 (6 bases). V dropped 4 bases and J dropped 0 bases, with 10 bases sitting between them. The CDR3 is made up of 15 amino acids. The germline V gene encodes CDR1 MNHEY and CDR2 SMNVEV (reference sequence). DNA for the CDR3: TGTGCCAGCAGTTATGGCAGGGGTAGCAATCAGCCCCAGCATTTT. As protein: CASSYGRGSNQPQHF.

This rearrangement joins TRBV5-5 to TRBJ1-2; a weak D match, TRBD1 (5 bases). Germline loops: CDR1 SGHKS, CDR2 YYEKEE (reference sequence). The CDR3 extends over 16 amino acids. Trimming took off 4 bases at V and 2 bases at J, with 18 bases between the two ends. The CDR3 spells CASSPRPGTVNYGYTF. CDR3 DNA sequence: TGTGCCAGCAGCCCTCGTCCCGGGACGGTAAACTATGGCTACACCTTC.

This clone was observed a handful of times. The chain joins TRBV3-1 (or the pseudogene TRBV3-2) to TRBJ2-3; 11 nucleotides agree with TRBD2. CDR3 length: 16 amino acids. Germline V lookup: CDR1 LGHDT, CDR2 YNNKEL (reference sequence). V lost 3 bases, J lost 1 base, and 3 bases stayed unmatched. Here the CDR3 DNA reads TGTGCCAGCAGCCAGGGACTAGCGGAGGGCACAGATACGCAGTATTTT. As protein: CASSQGLAEGTDTQYF.

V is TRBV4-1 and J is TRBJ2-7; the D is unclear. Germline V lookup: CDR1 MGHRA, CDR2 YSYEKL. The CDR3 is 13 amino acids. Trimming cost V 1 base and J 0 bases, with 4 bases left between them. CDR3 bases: TGCGCCAGCAGCCAAGTGGGCTCCTACGAGCAGTACTTC. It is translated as CASSQVGSYEQYF.

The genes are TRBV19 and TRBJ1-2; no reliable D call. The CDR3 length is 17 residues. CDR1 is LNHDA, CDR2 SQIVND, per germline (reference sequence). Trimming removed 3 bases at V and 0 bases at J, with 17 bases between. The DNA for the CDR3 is TGTGCCAGTAGTATCCGAGGCGGGCAGGATTCTAACTATGGCTACACCTTC. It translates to CASSIRGGQDSNYGYTF.

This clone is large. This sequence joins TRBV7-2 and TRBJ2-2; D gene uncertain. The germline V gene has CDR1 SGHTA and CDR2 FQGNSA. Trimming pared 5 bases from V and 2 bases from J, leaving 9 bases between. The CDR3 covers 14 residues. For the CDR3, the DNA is TGTGCCAGCAGCGCCAAGGCTAACACCGGGGAGCTGTTTTTT. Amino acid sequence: CASSAKANTGELFF.